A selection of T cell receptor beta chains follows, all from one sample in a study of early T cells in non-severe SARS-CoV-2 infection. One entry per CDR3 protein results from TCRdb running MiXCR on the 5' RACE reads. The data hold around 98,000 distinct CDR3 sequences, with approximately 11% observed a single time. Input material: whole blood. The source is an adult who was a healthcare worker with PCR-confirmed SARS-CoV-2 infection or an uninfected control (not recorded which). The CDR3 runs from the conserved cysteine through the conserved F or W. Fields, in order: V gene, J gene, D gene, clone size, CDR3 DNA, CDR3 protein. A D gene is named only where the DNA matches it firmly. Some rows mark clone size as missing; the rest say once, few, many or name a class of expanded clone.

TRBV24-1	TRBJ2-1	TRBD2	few	TGTGCCACCAGTGAACCGGGACTAGCGGTGAAGCAGTTCTTC	CATSEPGLAVKQFF
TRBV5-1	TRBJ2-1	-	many	TGCGCCAGCAGCTTAAGGGGATTTGGGGACAATGAGCAGTTCTTC	CASSLRGFGDNEQFF
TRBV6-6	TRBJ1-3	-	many	TGTGCCAGCAGTTACTCGACACCTGGAAACACCATATATTTT	CASSYSTPGNTIYF
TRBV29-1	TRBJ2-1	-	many	TGCAGCGTTGGTGGAGGGAACAATGAGCAGTTCTTC	CSVGGGNNEQFF
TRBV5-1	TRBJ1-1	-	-	TGCGCCAGCAGCTTGGGGTTGAGGGGGACTGAAGCTTTCTTT	CASSLGLRGTEAFF
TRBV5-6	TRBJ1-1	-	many	TGTGCCAGCAGCTTGCGGGCAGAAGATGGTGAAGCTTTCTTT	CASSLRAEDGEAFF
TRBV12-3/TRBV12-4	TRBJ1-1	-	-	TGTGCCAGCATTCTGAGGGGTAGCCTGAACACTGAAGCTTTCTTT	CASILRGSLNTEAFF
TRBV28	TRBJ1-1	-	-	TGTGCCAGCATACGGAACACTGAAGCTTTCTTT	CASIRNTEAFF
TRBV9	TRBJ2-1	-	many	TGTGCCAGCAGCGTACTAGAGTACTACAATGAGCAGTTCTTC	CASSVLEYYNEQFF
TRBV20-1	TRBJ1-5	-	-	TGCAGTGCTGCCCGAGGGGTTCATAGCAATCAGCCCCAGCATTTT	CSAARGVHSNQPQHF
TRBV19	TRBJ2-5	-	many	TGTGCTCCCCTCAGGGGAGAGACCCAGTACTTC	CAPLRGETQYF
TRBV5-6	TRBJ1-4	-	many	TGTGCCAGCAGCTTGGTGGGGACCATGAATGAAAAACTGTTTTTT	CASSLVGTMNEKLFF
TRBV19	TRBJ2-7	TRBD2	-	TGTGCCAGTAGTATAAAGAGCGGGGGGACCCTCTACGAGCAGTACTTC	CASSIKSGGTLYEQYF
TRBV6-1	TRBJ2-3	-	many	TGTGCCAGCAGTGCCGGAACGGCGCTATCCACCCCCGGAGATACGCAGTATTTT	CASSAGTALSTPGDTQYF
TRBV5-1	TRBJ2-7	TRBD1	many	TGCGCCAGCAGCTTGAACAGGGGGCAGAGCTACGAGCAGTACTTC	CASSLNRGQSYEQYF
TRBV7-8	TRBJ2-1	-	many	TGTGCCAGCAACCAAATACCTGGGGGGTCCACCAATGAGCAGTTCTTC	CASNQIPGGSTNEQFF
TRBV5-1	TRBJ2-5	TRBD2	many	TGCGCCAGCAGCTTGTCTCCTTTCGCTTATCCGGGACTAGCGGGAGAAAAGGGAGAGACCCAGTACTTC	CASSLSPFAYPGLAGEKGETQYF
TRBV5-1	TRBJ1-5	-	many	TGCGCCAGCAGCCCTGGTCCCGAGGCCAGGAATCAGCCCCAGCATTTT	CASSPGPEARNQPQHF
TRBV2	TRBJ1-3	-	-	TGTGCCAGCATCGCCGACAGTGGAAACACCATATATTTT	CASIADSGNTIYF
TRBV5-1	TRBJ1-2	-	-	TGCGCCAGCAGCTTGGCGGCTGGGGCGAATGGCTACACCTTC	CASSLAAGANGYTF
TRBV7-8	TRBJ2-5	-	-	TGTGCCAGCAGTTCTACATTTGCTCAAGAGACCCAGTACTTC	CASSSTFAQETQYF
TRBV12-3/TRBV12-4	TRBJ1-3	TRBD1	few	TGTGCCAGCAGCCCACAGGGGGCAGGGGGAAACACCATATATTTT	CASSPQGAGGNTIYF
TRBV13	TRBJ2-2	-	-	TGTGCCAGCAGCTCTGGAGATATGGGGGAGCTGTTTTTT	CASSSGDMGELFF
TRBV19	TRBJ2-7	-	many	TGTGCCAGTAGTATCAAACGGGCGTACGAGCAGTACTTC	CASSIKRAYEQYF
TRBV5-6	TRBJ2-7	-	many	TGTGCCAGCAGCTCGGGCTTCTACGAGCAGTACTTC	CASSSGFYEQYF
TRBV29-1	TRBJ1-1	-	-	TGCAGCGTAGACGGGAACACTGAAGCTTTCTTT	CSVDGNTEAFF
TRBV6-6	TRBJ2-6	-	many	TGTGCCAGCAGTTACGAGGGGTTCGGGGCCAACGTCCTGACTTTC	CASSYEGFGANVLTF
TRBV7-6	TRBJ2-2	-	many	TGTGCCAGCAGCGTGGACGTCAACACCGGGGAGCTGTTTTTT	CASSVDVNTGELFF
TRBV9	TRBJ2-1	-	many	TGTGCCAGCAGCGCCAACAATGAGCAGTTCTTC	CASSANNEQFF
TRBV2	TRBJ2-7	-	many	TGTGCCAGCAGTGAACAGGGTATCGAGCAGTACTTC	CASSEQGIEQYF
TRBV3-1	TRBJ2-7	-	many	TGTGCCAGCAGTCTCATCCGGGGGCCGCCCTACGAGCAGTACTTC	CASSLIRGPPYEQYF
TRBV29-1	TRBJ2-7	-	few	TGCAGCGTTGTAAAGACAACTTCCACTACTAGCGAGCAGTACTTC	CSVVKTTSTTSEQYF
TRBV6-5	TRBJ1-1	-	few	TGTGCCAGCAGTTACCTCTGGTACACTGAAGCTTTCTTT	CASSYLWYTEAFF
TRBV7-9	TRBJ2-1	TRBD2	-	TGTGCCAGCAGCGCCGGACTAGCGGGGAGCTCCTACAATGAGCAGTTCTTC	CASSAGLAGSSYNEQFF
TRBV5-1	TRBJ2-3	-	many	TGCGCCAGCAGCTTGGTAGATACGCAGTATTTT	CASSLVDTQYF
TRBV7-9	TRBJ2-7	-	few	TGTGCCACCTCGGAGGGGTTCTCCTACGAGCAGTACTTC	CATSEGFSYEQYF
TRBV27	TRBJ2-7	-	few	TGTGCCAGCAGGAGACCGAGCTCCTACGAGCAGTACTTC	CASRRPSSYEQYF
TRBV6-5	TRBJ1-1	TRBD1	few	TGTGCCGTACAGGGGGCTCCGCCAAACACTGAAGCTTTCTTT	CAVQGAPPNTEAFF
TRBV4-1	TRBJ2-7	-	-	TGCGCCAGCAGCCAGGACACTTCACGCTACGAGCAGTACTTC	CASSQDTSRYEQYF
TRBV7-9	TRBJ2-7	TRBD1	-	TGTGCCAGCAGCTTGGACAGGGGTCAGGAGCAGTACTTC	CASSLDRGQEQYF
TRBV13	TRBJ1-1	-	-	TGTGCCAGCAGCTTTCGAAAGATGAACACTGAAGCTTTCTTT	CASSFRKMNTEAFF
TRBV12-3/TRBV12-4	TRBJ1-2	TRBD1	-	TGTGCCAGCAGCTTACGGACAGGGGGCAACTATGGCTACACCTTC	CASSLRTGGNYGYTF
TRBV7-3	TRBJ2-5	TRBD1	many	TGTGCCAGCAGCTCGGGGACAGGGATGAAAGAGACCCAGTACTTC	CASSSGTGMKETQYF
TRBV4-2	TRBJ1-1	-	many	TGTGCCAGCAGCCGTGTCGGGACTGAAGCTTTCTTT	CASSRVGTEAFF
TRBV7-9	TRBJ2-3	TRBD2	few	TGTGCCAGCAGCTTTGGGACTAGCGGGACAGATACGCAGTATTTT	CASSFGTSGTDTQYF
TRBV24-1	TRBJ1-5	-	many	TGTGCCACCAGTCGGGCGGGGATCGGACAGCCCCAGCATTTT	CATSRAGIGQPQHF
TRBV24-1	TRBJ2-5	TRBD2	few	TGTGCCACCAGTCTTAGCGGGAGAGGAGAGACCCAGTACTTC	CATSLSGRGETQYF
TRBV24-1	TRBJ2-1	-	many	TGTGCCACCAGTGATTATAAGGGTCACAATGAGCAGTTCTTC	CATSDYKGHNEQFF
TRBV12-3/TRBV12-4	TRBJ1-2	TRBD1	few	TGTGCCAGCGGGGGACAGGGGTCCTATGGCTACACCTTC	CASGGQGSYGYTF
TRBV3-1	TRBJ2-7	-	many	TGTGCCAGCAGCCAGGTTCCCCAGCGCGCGACCTACGAGCAGTACTTC	CASSQVPQRATYEQYF
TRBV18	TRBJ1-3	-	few	TGTGCCAGCTCACCAAACCCCGGGACGGCCTCTGGAAACACCATATATTTT	CASSPNPGTASGNTIYF
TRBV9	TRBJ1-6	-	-	TGTGCCAGCAGCGTAGTGGCAGGGAGGGTCAATTCACCCCTCCACTTT	CASSVVAGRVNSPLHF